This T cell receptor beta chain was captured by sequencing in a study of T-cell memory formation after mild COVID-19. Study in general: Largely, the TCR clusters proved donor specific.

Germline values: CDR1 MGHRA, CDR2 YSYEKL. Trimming took off 6 bases at V and 1 base at J, with 15 bases between the two ends. The CDR3 spans 15 residues. TCRdb reanalysed the 5' RACE reads using MiXCR and keeps one entry per CDR3 protein. The sample has roughly 240,000 distinct CDR3 sequences, around 16% seen once. Sequenced input: PBMCs or a T cell subset sorted from them (not recorded which). This chain connects TRBV4-1 to TRBJ1-1; D is uncertain. This TCR came from a man aged 18 to 35 who had mild COVID-19 (a few samples of this study predate the infection). Cell type and time point are not known. The CDR3 here is CASRRVEGGNTEAFF. CDR3 in DNA: TGCGCCAGCAGGCGGGTCGAAGGAGGGAACACTGAAGCTTTCTTT.